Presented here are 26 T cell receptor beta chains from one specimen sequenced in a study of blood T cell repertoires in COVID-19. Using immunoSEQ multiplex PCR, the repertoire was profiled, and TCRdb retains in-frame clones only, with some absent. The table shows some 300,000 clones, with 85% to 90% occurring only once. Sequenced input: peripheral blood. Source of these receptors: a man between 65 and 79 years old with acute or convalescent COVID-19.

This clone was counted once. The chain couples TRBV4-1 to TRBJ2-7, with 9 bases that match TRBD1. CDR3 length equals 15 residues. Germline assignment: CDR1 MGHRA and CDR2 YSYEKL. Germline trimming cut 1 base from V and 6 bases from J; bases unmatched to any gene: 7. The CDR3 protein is CASSQAGQGGGEQYF. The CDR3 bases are TGCGCCAGCAGCCAAGCGGGACAGGGAGGTGGCGAGCAGTACTTC.

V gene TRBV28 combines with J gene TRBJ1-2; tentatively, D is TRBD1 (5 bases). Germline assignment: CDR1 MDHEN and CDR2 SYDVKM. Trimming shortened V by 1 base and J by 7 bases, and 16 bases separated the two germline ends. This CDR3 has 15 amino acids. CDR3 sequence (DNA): TGTGCCAGCAGTTTATCGGTGGGGGGGTATAGTGGCTACACCTTC. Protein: CASSLSVGGYSGYTF.

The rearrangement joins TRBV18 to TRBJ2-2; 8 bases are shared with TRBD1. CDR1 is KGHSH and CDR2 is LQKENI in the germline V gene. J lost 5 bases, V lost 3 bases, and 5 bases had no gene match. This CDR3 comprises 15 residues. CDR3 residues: CASSPQGARTGELFF. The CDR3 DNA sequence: TGTGCCAGCTCACCTCAGGGGGCGCGGACCGGGGAGCTGTTTTTT.

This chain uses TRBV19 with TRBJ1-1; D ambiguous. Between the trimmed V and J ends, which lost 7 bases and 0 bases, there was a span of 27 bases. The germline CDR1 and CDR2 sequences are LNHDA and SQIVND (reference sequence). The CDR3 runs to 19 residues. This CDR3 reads CASNPRLTGPRGLNTEAFF. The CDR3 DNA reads TGTGCCAGTAATCCTCGACTTACGGGTCCGAGAGGGCTGAACACTGAAGCTTTCTTT.

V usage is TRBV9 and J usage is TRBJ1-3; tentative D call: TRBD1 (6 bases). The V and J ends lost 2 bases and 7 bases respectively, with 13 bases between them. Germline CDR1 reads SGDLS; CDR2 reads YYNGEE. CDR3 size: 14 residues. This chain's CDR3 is CASSVGQGMNTIYF. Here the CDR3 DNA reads TGTGCCAGCAGCGTGGGCCAGGGGATGAACACCATATATTTT.

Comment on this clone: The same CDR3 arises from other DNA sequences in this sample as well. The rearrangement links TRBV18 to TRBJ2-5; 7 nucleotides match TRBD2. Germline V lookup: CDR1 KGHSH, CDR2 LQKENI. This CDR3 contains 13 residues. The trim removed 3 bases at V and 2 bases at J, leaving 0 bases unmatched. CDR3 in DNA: TGTGCCAGCTCACCGGGGGGGCAAGAGACCCAGTACTTC. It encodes CASSPGGQETQYF.

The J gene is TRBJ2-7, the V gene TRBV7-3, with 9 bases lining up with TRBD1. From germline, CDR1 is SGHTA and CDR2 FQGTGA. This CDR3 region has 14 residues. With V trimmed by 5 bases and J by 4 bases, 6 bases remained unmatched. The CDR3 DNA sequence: TGTGCCAGCAGCACGGGACAGGGTAAATACGAGCAGTACTTC. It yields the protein CASSTGQGKYEQYF.

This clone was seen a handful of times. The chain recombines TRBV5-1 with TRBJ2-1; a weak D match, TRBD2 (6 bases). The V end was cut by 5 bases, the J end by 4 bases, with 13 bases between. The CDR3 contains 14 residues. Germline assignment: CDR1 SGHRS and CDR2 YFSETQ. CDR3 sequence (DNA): TGCGCCAGCAGTTTCGCTAGCGTATACAATGAGCAGTTCTTC. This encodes CASSFASVYNEQFF. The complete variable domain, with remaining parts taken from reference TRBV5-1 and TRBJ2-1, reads KAGVTQTPRYLIKTRGQQVTLSCSPISGHRSVSWYQQTPGQGLQFLFEYFSETQRNKGNFPGRFSGRQFSNSRSEMNVSTLELGDSALYLCASSFASVYNEQFFGPGTRLTVL.

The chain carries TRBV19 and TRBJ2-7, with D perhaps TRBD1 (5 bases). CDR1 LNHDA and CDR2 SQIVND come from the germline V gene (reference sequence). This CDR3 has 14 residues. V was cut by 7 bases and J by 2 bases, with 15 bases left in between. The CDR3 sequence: CASTKDIRPYEQYF. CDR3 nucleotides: TGTGCCAGTACCAAGGACATAAGACCCTACGAGCAGTACTTC.

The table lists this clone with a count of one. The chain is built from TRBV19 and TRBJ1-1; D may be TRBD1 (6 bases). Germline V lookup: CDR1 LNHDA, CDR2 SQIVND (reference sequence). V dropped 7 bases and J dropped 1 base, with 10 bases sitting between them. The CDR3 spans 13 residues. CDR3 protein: CASMRTANTEAFF. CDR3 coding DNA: TGTGCCAGTATGAGGACAGCGAACACTGAAGCTTTCTTT.

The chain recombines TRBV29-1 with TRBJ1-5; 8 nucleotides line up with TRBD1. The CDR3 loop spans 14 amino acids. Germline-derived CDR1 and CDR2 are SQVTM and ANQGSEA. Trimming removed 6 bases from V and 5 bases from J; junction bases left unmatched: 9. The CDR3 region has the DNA TGCAGCGTCGGGGACAGGACCGCAGATCAGCCCCAGCATTTT. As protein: CSVGDRTADQPQHF.

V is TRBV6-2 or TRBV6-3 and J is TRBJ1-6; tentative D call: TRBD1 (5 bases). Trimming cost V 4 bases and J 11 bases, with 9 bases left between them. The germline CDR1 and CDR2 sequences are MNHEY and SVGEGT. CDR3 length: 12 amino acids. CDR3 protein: CASSSSGPPLHF. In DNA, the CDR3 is TGTGCCAGCAGTTCCTCGGGGCCACCCCTCCACTTT.

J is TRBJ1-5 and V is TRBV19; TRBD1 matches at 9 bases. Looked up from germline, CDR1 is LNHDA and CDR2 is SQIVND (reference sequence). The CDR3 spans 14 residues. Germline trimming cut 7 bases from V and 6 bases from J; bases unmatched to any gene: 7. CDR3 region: CASNRDRDGQPQHF. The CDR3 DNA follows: TGTGCCAGTAATAGGGACAGGGATGGTCAGCCCCAGCATTTT.

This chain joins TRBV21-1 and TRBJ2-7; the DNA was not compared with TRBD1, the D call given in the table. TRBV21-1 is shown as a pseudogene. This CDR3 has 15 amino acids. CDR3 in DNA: TGTGCCAGCAGCAAAGGTCAGGGCCAGTCCTACGAGCAGTACTTC. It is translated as CASSKGQGQSYEQYF.

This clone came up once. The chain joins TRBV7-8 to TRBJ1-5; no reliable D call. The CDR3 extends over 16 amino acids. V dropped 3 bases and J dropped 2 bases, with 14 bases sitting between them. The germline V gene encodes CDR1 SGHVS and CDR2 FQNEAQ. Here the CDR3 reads CASSFRLGGGNQPQHF. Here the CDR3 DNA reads TGTGCCAGCAGCTTCCGTCTGGGAGGTGGCAATCAGCCCCAGCATTTT.

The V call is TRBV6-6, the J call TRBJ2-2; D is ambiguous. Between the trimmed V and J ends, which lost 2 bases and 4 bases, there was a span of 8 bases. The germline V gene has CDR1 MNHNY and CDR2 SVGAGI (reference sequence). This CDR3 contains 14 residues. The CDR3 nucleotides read TGTGCCAGCAGTTACAACAGCTTCACCGGGGAGCTGTTTTTT. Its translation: CASSYNSFTGELFF.

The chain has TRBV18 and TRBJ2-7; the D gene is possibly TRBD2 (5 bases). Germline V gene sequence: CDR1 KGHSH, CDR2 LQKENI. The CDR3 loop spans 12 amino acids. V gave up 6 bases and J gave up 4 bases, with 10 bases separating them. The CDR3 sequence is CASSLGGYEQYF. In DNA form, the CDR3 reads TGTGCCAGCTCCCTGGGCGGGTACGAGCAGTACTTC.

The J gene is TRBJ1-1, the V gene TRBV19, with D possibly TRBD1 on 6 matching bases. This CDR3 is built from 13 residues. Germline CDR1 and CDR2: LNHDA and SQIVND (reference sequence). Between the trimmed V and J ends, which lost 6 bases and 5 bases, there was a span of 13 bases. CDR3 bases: TGTGCCAGTAGAAACGACAGGAAGACTGAAGCTTTCTTT. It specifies CASRNDRKTEAFF. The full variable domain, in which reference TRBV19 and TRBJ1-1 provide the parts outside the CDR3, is DGGITQSPKYLFRKEGQNVTLSCEQNLNHDAMYWYRQDPGQGLRLIYYSQIVNDFQKGDIAEGYSVSREKKESFPLTVTSAQKNPTAFYLCASRNDRKTEAFFGQGTRLTVV.

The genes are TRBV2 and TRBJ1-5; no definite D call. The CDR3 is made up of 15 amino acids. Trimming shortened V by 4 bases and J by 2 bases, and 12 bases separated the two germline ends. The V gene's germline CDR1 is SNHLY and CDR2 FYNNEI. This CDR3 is CASSAPSGGNQPQHF. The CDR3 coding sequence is TGTGCCAGCAGTGCCCCCTCCGGGGGCAATCAGCCCCAGCATTTT. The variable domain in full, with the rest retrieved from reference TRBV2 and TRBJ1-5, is EPEVTQTPSHQVTQMGQEVILRCVPISNHLYFYWYRQILGQKVEFLVSFYNNEISEKSEIFDDQFSVERPDGSNFTLKIRSTKLEDSAMYFCASSAPSGGNQPQHFGDGTRLSIL.

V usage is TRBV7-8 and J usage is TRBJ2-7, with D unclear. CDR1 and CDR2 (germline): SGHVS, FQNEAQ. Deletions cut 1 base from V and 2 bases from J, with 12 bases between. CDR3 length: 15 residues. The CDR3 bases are TGTGCCAGCAGCTTAGTAGCAGCAGCCCCCTACGAGCAGTACTTC. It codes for CASSLVAAAPYEQYF.

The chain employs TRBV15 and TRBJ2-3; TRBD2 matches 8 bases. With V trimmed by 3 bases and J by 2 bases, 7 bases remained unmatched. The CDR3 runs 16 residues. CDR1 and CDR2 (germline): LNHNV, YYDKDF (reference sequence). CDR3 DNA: TGTGCCACCAGCAGCTATCTAGCGGGCTACACAGATACGCAGTATTTT. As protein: CATSSYLAGYTDTQYF. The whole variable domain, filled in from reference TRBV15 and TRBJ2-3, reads DAMVIQNPRYQVTQFGKPVTLSCSQTLNHNVMYWYQQKSSQAPKLLFHYYDKDFNNEADTPDNFQSRRPNTSFCFLDIRSPGLGDTAMYLCATSSYLAGYTDTQYFGPGTRLTVL.

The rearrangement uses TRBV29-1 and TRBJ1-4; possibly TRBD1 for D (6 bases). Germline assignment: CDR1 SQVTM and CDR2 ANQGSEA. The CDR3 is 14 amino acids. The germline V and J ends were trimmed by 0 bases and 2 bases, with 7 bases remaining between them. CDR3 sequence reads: CSVEDGQTNEKLFF. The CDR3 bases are TGCAGCGTTGAAGACGGACAGACTAATGAAAAACTGTTTTTT.

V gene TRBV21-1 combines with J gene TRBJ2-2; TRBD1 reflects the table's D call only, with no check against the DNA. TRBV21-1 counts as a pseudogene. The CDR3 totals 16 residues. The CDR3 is CASSKVEGAVTGELFF. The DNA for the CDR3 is TGTGCCAGCAGCAAAGTTGAGGGGGCGGTCACCGGGGAGCTGTTTTTT.

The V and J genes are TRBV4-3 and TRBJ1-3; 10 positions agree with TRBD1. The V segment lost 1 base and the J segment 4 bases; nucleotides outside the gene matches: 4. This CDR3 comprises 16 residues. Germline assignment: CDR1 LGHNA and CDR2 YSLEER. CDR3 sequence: CASSQVGTGVGNTIYF. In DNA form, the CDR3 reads TGCGCCAGCAGCCAAGTGGGGACAGGGGTCGGAAACACCATATATTTT.

The CDR3 region has the DNA TGCGCCAGCAGCTTCCTAGCGGGCTATAGCTCCTACAATGAGCAGTTCTTC. It encodes CASSFLAGYSSYNEQFF. J is TRBJ2-1 and V is TRBV5-1, with 8 bases that match TRBD2. The CDR3 length is 17 residues. V shed 2 bases, J shed 0 bases, and the junction held 7 bases outside the gene matches. CDR1 is SGHRS and CDR2 is YFSETQ in the germline V gene.

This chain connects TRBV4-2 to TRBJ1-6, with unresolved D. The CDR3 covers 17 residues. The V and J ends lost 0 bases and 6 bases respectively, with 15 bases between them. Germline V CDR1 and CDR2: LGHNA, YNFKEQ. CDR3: CASSQDSGGRVNSPLHF. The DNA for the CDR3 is TGTGCCAGCAGCCAAGACTCGGGCGGGCGCGTTAATTCACCCCTCCACTTT.